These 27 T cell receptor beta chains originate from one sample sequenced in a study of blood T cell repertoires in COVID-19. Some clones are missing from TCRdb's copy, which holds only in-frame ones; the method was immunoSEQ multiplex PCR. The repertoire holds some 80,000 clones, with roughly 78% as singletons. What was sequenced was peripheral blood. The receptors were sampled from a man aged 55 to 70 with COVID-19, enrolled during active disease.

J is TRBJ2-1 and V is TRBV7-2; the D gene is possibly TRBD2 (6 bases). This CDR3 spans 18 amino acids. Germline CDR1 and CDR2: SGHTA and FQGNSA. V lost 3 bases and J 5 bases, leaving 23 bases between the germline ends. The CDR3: CASSFHQTAGQIDNEQFF. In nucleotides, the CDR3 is TGTGCCAGCAGCTTCCACCAGACAGCGGGCCAAATAGACAATGAGCAGTTCTTC.

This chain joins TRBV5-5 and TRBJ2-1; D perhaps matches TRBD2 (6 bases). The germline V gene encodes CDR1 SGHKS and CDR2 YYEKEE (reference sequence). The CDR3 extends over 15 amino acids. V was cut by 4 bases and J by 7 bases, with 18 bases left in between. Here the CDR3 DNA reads TGTGCCAGCAGCCGGGACGGGGGTGGCCTGAATGAGCAGTTCTTC. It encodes CASSRDGGGLNEQFF.

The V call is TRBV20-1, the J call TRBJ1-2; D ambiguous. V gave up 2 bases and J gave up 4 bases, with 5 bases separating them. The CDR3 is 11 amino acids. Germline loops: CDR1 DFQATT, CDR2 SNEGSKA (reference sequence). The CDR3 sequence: CSARSLYGYTF. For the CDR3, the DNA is TGCAGTGCTAGAAGCCTCTATGGCTACACCTTC.

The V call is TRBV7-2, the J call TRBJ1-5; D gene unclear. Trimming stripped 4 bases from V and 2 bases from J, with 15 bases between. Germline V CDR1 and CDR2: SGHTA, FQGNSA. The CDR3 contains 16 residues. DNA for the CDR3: TGTGCCAGCAGCTCTCTTGGTCTGGCGGGCAATCAGCCCCAGCATTTT. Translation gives CASSSLGLAGNQPQHF. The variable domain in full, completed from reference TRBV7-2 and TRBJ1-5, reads GAGVSQSPSNKVTEKGKDVELRCDPISGHTALYWYRQSLGQGLEFLIYFQGNSAPDKSGLPSDRFSAERTGGSVSTLTIQRTQQEDSAVYLCASSSLGLAGNQPQHFGDGTRLSIL.

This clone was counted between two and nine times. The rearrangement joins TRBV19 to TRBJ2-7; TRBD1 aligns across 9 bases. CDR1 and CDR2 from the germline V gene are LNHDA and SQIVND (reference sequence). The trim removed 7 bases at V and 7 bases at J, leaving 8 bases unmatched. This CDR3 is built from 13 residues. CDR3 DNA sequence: TGTGCCAGTACCGGCGACAGGGGGTTTGAGCAGTACTTC. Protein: CASTGDRGFEQYF. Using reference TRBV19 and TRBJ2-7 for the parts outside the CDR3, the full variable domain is DGGITQSPKYLFRKEGQNVTLSCEQNLNHDAMYWYRQDPGQGLRLIYYSQIVNDFQKGDIAEGYSVSREKKESFPLTVTSAQKNPTAFYLCASTGDRGFEQYFGPGTRLTVT.

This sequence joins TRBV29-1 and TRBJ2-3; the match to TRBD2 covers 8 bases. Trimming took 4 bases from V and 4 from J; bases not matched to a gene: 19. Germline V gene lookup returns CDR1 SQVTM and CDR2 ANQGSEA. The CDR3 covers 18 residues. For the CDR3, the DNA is TGCAGCGTTGCTGGAGCAACCGGGACTAGTATTTTCCCAGATACGCAGTATTTT. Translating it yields CSVAGATGTSIFPDTQYF.

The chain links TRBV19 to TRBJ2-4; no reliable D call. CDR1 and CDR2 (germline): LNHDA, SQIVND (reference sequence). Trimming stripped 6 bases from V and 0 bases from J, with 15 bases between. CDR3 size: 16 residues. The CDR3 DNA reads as TGTGCCAGTAGCCCAGGATCGCGTTTAGCCAAAAACATTCAGTACTTC. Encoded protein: CASSPGSRLAKNIQYF.

CDR3 region: CASSTPSGGAGDTQYF. DNA of the CDR3: TGTGCCAGCAGTACACCTAGCGGGGGGGCCGGCGATACGCAGTATTTT. The J gene is TRBJ2-3, the V gene TRBV2; 12 bases fit TRBD2. CDR1 is SNHLY and CDR2 is FYNNEI in the germline V gene. Germline trimming cut 5 bases from V and 6 bases from J; bases unmatched to any gene: 9. The CDR3 contains 16 residues.

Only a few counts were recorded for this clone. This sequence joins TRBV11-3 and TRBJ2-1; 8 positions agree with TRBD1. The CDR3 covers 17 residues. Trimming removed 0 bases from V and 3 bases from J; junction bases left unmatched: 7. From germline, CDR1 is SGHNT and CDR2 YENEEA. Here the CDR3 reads CASSLEGARGLYNEQFF. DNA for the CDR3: TGTGCCAGCAGCTTAGAGGGGGCCAGGGGGCTCTACAATGAGCAGTTCTTC.

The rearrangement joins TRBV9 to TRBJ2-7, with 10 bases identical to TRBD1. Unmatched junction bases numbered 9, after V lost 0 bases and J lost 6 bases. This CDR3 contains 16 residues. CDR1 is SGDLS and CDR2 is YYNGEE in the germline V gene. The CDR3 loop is CASSVGDRGLSSEQYF. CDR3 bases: TGTGCCAGCAGCGTAGGTGACAGGGGGCTTTCGTCCGAGCAGTACTTC.

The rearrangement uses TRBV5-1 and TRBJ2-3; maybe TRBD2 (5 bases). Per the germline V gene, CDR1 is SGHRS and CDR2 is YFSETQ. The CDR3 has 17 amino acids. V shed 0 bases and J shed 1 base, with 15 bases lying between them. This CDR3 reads CASSLAGSDFGTDTQYF. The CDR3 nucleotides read TGCGCCAGCAGCTTGGCCGGTTCGGACTTCGGCACAGATACGCAGTATTTT. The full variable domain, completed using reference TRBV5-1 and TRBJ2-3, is KAGVTQTPRYLIKTRGQQVTLSCSPISGHRSVSWYQQTPGQGLQFLFEYFSETQRNKGNFPGRFSGRQFSNSRSEMNVSTLELGDSALYLCASSLAGSDFGTDTQYFGPGTRLTVL.

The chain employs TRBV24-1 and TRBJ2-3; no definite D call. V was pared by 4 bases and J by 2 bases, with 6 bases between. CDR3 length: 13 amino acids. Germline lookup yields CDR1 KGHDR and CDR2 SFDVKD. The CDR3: CATSDPNTDTQYF. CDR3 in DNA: TGTGCCACCAGTGACCCCAACACAGATACGCAGTATTTT.

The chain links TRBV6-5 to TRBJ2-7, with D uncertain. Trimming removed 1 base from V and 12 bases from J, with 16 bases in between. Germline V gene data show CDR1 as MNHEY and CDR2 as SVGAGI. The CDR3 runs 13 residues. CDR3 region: CASSYYGRLHLYF. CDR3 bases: TGTGCCAGCAGTTACTACGGCAGGCTACATTTGTACTTC.

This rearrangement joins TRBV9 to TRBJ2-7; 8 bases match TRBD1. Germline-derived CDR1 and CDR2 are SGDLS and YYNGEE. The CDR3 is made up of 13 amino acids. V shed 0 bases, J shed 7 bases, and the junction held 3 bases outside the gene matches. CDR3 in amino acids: CASSVGTGQEQYF. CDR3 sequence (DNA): TGTGCCAGCAGCGTAGGGACAGGGCAAGAGCAGTACTTC.

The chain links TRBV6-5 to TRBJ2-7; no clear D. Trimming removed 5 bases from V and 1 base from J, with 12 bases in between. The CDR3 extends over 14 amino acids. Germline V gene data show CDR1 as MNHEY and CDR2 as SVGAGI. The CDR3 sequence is CASSNDAGSYEQYF. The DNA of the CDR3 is TGTGCCAGCAGTAATGACGCAGGATCCTACGAGCAGTACTTC.

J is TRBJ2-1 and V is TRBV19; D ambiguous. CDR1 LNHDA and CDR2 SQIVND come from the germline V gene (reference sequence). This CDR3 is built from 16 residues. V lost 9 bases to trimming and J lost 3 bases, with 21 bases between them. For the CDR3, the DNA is TGTGCCAGCACACGTAGCAGAGTTGAAGACTACAATGAGCAGTTCTTC. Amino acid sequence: CASTRSRVEDYNEQFF. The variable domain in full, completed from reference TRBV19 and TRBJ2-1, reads DGGITQSPKYLFRKEGQNVTLSCEQNLNHDAMYWYRQDPGQGLRLIYYSQIVNDFQKGDIAEGYSVSREKKESFPLTVTSAQKNPTAFYLCASTRSRVEDYNEQFFGPGTRLTVL.

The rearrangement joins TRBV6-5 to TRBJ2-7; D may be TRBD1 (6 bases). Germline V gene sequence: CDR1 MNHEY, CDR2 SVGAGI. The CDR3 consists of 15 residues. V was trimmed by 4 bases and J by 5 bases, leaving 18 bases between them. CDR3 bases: TGTGCCAGCAGTTCCCCAAGGGGACAAGTCAACGAGCAGTACTTC. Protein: CASSSPRGQVNEQYF.

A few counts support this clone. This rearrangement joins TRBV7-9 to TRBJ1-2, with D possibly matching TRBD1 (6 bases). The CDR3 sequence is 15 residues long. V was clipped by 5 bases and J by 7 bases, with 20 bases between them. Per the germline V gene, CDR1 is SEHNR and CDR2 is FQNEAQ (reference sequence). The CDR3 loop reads CASSLAGGGSPGYTF. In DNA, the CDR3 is TGTGCCAGCAGCCTCGCGGGGGGGGGCTCTCCTGGCTACACCTTC.

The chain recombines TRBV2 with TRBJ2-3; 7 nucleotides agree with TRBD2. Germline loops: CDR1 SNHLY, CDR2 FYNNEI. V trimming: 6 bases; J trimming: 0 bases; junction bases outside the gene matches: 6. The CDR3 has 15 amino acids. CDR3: CASRWASGSTDTQYF. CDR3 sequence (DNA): TGTGCCAGCAGATGGGCTAGCGGTAGCACAGATACGCAGTATTTT.

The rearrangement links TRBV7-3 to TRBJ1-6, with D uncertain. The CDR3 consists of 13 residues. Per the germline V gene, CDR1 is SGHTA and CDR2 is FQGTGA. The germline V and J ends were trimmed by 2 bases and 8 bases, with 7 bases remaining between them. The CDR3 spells CASSLDSDSPLHF. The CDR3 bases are TGTGCCAGCAGCTTAGATAGCGATTCACCCCTCCACTTT.

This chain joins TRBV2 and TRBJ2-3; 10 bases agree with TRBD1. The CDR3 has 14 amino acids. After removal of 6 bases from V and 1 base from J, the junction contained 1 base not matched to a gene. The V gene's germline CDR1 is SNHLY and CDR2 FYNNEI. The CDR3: CASRGTGGTDTQYF. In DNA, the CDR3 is TGTGCCAGCAGGGGGACAGGGGGCACAGATACGCAGTATTTT.

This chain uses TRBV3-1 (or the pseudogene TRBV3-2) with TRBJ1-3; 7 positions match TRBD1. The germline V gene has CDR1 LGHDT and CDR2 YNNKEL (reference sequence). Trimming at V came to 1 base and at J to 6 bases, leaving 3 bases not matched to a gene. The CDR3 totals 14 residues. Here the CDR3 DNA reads TGTGCCAGCAGCCAAGTCGGGACAGAAAACACCATATATTTT. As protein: CASSQVGTENTIYF.

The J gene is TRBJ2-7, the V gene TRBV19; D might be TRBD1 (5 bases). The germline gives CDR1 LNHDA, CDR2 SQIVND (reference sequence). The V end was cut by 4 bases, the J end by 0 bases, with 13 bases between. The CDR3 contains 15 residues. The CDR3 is CASSTPQGFSYEQYF. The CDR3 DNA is TGTGCCAGTAGTACCCCCCAGGGCTTCTCCTACGAGCAGTACTTC.

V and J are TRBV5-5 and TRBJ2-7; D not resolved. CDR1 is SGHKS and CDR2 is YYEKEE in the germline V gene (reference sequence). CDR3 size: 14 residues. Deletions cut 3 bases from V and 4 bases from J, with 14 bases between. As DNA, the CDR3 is TGTGCCAGCAGCTCATTTACCCAGAGGTACGAGCAGTACTTC. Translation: CASSSFTQRYEQYF.

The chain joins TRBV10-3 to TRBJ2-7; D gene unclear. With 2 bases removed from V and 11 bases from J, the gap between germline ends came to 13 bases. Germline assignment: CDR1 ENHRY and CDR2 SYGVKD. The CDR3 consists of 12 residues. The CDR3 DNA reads TGTGCCATCAGTGAGCCCAACTCGGTTGAGTACTTC. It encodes CAISEPNSVEYF.

CDR3 sequence reads: CASSVGGQAYEQYF. CDR3 coding DNA: TGTGCCAGCAGCGTAGGGGGACAAGCCTACGAGCAGTACTTC. The V and J genes are TRBV9 and TRBJ2-7, with D possibly TRBD1 on 6 matching bases. Germline CDR1 and CDR2: SGDLS and YYNGEE. The CDR3 covers 14 residues. Trimming took off 0 bases at V and 2 bases at J, with 9 bases between the two ends.

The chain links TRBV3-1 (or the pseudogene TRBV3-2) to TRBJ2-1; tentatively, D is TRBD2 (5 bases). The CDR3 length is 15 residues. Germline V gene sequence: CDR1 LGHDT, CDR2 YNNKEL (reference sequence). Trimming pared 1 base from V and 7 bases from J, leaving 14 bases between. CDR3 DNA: TGTGCCAGCAGCCAAGGGGAGAGGGCGGCAAATGAGCAGTTCTTC. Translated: CASSQGERAANEQFF.